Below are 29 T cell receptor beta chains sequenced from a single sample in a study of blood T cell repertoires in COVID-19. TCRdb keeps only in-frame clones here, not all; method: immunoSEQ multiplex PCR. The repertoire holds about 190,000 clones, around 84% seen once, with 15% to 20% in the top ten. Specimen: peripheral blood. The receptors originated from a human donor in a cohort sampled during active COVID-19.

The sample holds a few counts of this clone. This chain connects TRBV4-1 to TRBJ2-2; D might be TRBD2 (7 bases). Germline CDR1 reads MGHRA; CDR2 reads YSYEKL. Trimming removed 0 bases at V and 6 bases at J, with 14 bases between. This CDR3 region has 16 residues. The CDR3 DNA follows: TGCGCCAGCAGCCAAGATCATCTCGGGGGGCCCGGGGAGCTGTTTTTT. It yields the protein CASSQDHLGGPGELFF.

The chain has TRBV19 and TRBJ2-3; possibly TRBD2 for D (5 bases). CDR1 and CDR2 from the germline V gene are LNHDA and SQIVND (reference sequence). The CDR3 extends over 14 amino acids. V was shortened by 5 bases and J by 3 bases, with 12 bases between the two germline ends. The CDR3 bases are TGTGCCAGTAGTGCGGGTGTAAGGACAGATACGCAGTATTTT. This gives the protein CASSAGVRTDTQYF.

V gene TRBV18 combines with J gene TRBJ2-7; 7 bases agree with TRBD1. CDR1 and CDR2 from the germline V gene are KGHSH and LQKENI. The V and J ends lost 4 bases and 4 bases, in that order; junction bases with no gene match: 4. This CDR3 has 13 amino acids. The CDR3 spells CASSLSGQYEQYV. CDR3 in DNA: TGTGCCAGCTCACTGTCGGGACAGTACGAGCAGTACGTC.

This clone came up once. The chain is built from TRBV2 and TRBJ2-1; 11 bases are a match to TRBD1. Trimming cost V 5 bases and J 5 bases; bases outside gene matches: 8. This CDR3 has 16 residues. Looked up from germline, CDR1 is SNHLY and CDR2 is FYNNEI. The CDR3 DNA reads TGTGCCAGCAGTCCTTCCGGGACAGGGGGGAACAATGAGCAGTTCTTC. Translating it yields CASSPSGTGGNNEQFF.

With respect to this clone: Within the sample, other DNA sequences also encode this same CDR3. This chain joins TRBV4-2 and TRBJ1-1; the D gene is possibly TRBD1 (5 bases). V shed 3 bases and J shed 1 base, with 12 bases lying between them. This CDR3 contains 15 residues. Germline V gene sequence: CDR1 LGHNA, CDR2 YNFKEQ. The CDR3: CASSQGGRQNTEAFF. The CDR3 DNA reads TGTGCCAGCAGCCAGGGGGGACGGCAGAACACTGAAGCTTTCTTT.

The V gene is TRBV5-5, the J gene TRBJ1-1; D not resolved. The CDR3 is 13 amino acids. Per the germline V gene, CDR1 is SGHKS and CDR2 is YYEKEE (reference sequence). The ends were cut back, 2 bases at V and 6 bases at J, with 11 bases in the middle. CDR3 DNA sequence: TGTGCCAGCAGCTTTTCCTCCGGTGCTGAAGCTTTCTTT. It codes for CASSFSSGAEAFF.

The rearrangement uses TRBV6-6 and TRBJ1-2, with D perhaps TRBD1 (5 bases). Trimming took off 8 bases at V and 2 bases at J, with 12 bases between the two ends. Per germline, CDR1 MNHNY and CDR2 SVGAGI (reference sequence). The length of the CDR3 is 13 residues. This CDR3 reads CASRPDRNYGYTF. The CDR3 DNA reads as TGTGCCAGCCGACCCGACAGAAACTATGGCTACACCTTC.

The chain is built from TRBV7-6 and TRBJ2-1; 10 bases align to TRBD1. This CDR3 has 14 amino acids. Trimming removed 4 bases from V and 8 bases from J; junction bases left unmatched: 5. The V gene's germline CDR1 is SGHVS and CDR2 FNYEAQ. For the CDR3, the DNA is TGTGCCAGCAGCTCGGGACAGGGGCGCGATGAGCAGTTCTTC. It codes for CASSSGQGRDEQFF.

Here the CDR3 reads CASRALVISDTQYF. The DNA for the CDR3 is TGTGCCAGCAGAGCCCTCGTAATTTCCGATACGCAGTATTTT. J is TRBJ2-3 and V is TRBV2; D unresolved. V shed 6 bases and J shed 6 bases, with 16 bases lying between them. Germline CDR1 reads SNHLY; CDR2 reads FYNNEI. The CDR3 loop spans 14 amino acids.

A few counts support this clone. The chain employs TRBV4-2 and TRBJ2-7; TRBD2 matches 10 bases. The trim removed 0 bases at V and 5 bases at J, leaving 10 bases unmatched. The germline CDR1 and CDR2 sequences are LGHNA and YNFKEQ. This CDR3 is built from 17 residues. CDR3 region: CASSQDLLAGVDDEQYF. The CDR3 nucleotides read TGTGCCAGCAGCCAAGATCTCCTAGCGGGAGTGGATGACGAGCAGTACTTC.

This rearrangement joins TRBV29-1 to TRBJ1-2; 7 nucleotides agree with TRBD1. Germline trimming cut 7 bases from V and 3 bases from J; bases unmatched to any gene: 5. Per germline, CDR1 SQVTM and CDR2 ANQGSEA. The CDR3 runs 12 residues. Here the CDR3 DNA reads TGCAGCGGGACCACAGGGGACTATGGCTACACCTTC. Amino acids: CSGTTGDYGYTF.

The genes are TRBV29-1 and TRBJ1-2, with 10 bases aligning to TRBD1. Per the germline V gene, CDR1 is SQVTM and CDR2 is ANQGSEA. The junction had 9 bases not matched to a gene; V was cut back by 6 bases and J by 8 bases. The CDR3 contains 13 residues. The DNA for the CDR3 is TGCAGCGTGCGACAGGGGGCCTGGGAAGGCTACACCTTC. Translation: CSVRQGAWEGYTF.

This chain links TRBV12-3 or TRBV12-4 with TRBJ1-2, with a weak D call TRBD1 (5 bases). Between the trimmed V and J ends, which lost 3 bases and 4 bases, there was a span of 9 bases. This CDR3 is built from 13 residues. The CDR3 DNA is TGTGCCAGCAGTTTTGACAGTGCCTATGGCTACACCTTC. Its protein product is CASSFDSAYGYTF.

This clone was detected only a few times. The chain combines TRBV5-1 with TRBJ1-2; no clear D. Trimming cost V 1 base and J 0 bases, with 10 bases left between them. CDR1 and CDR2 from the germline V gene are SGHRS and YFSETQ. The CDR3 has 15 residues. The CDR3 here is CASSLSVGANYGYTF. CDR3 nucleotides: TGCGCCAGCAGCTTGTCTGTCGGTGCTAACTATGGCTACACCTTC.

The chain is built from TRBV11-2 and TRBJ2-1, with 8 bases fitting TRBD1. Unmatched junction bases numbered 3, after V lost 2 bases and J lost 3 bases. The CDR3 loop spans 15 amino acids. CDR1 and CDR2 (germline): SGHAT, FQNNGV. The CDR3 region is CASSLWTGIYNEQFF. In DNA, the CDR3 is TGTGCCAGCAGCTTATGGACAGGGATCTACAATGAGCAGTTCTTC.

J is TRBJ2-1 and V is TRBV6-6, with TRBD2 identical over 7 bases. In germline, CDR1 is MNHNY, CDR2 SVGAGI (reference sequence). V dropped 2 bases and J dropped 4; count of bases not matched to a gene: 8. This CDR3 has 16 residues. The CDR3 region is CASSYPAGAGYNEQFF. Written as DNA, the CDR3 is TGTGCCAGCAGTTACCCCGCGGGAGCGGGTTACAATGAGCAGTTCTTC.

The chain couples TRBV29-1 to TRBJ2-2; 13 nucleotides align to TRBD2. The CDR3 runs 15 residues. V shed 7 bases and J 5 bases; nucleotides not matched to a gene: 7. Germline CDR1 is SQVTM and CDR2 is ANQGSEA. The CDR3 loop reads CSAGTSGVGTGELFF. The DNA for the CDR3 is TGCAGCGCCGGGACTAGCGGGGTCGGGACCGGGGAGCTGTTTTTT.

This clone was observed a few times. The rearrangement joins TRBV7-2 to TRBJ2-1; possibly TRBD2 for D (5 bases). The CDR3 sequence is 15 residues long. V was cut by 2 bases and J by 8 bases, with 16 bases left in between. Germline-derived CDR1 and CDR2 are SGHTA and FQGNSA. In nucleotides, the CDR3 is TGTGCCAGCAGCTTACTCGGGAAGAACTCCGATGAGCAGTTCTTC. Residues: CASSLLGKNSDEQFF.

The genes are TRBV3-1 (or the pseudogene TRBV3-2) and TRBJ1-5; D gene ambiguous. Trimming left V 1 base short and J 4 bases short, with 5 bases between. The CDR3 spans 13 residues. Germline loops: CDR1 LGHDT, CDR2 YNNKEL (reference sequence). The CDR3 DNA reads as TGTGCCAGCAGCCAAGGAGTTAATCAGCCCCAGCATTTT. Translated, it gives CASSQGVNQPQHF.

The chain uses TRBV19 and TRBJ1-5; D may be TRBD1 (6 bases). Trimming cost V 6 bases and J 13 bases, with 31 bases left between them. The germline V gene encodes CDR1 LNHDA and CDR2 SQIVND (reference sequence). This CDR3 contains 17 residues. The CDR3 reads CASSNPHGRTAQFPQHF. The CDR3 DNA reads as TGTGCCAGTAGCAACCCCCACGGACGGACAGCTCAGTTCCCGCAGCATTTT.

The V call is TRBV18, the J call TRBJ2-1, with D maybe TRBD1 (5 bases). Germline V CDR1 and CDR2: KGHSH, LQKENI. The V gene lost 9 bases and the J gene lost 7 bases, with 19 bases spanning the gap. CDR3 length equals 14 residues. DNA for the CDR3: TGTGCCAGTGGTAGGCAGTCAGGGCAAAATGAGCAGTTCTTC. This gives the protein CASGRQSGQNEQFF.

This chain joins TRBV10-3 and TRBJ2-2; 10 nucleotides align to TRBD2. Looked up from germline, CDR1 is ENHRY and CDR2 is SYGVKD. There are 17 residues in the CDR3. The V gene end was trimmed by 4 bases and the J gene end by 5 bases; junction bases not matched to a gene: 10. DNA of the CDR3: TGTGCCATCAGTGTGATAGGACTAGCGGAGAGGACCGGGGAGCTGTTTTTT. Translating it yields CAISVIGLAERTGELFF.

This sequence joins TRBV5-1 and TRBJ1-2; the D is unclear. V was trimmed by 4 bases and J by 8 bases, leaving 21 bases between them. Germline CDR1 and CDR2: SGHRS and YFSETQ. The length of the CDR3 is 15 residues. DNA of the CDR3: TGCGCCAGCAGCAGAGAGGCCCACGACCTTACGGGCTACACCTTC. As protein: CASSREAHDLTGYTF. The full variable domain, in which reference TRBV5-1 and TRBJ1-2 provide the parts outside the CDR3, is KAGVTQTPRYLIKTRGQQVTLSCSPISGHRSVSWYQQTPGQGLQFLFEYFSETQRNKGNFPGRFSGRQFSNSRSEMNVSTLELGDSALYLCASSREAHDLTGYTFGSGTRLTVV.

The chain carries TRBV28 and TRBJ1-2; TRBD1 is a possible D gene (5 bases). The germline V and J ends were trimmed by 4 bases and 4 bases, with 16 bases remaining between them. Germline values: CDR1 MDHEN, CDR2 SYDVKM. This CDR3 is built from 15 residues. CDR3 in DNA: TGTGCCAGCAGTTATGACAGTCTTGAGTTCTATGGCTACACCTTC. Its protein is CASSYDSLEFYGYTF.

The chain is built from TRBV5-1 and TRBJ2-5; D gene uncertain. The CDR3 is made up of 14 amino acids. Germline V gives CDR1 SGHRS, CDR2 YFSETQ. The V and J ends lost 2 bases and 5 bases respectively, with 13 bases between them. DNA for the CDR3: TGCGCCAGCAGCTTTAGGAAGGCCGGGGAGACCCAGTACTTC. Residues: CASSFRKAGETQYF.

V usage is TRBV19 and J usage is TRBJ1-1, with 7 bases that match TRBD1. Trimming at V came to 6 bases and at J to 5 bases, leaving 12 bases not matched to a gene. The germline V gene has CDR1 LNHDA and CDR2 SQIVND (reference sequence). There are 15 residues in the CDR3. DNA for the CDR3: TGTGCCAGTAGCAGTATCCGTGGACAGGCGACTGAAGCTTTCTTT. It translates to CASSSIRGQATEAFF.

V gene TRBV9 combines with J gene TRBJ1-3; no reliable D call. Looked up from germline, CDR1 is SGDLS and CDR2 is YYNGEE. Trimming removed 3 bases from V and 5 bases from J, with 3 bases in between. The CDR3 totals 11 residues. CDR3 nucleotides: TGTGCCAGCAGCGCAAGAAACACCATATATTTT. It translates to CASSARNTIYF.

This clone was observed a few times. Here the CDR3 reads CASSYALGTGDYEQYF. CDR3 bases: TGTGCCAGCAGCTACGCGCTGGGGACAGGGGATTACGAGCAGTACTTC. The rearrangement links TRBV9 to TRBJ2-7, with 10 nucleotides matching TRBD1. With V trimmed by 4 bases and J by 4 bases, 11 bases remained unmatched. The CDR3 spans 16 residues. CDR1 and CDR2 (germline): SGDLS, YYNGEE.

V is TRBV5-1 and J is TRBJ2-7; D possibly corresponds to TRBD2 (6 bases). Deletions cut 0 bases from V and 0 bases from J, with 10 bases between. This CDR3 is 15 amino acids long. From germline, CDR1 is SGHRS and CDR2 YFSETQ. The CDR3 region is CASSLEGRISYEQYF. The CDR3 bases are TGCGCCAGCAGCTTGGAAGGGAGGATCTCCTACGAGCAGTACTTC.